Detailed here is one TCR beta chain. The antigen remains unidentified. The sample originates from a study of breast tumors, draining lymph nodes, adjacent tissues. Points from the study as a whole: That most tumor T cells come from lymph nodes remained unproven. Luminal-like breast cancer showed significantly greater tumor-nontumor repertoire similarity than basal-like breast cancer did. Tumor TCR diversity was below lymph nodes but above nontumor tissue.

TCRdb re-derived calls from the multiplex PCR reads in MiXCR, one entry per CDR3 protein. The sample holds 200,000 to 250,000 distinct CDR3 sequences; less than 35% are singletons and the top ten take approximately 3.6%. Samples came from axillary lymph nodes draining the breast cancer. Specimen: axillary lymph node tissue. This TCR derives from a female donor with breast cancer. Some clones in this sample may be carry-over from other donors' samples.

CDR3: CASSDDGSGSGNTF. Here the CDR3 DNA reads TGTGCCAGCAGTGACGATGGGTCCGGTTCGGGAAACACCTTC. V gene TRBV7-2 combines with J gene TRBJ1-2, with no clear D. This CDR3 is 14 amino acids long. From germline, CDR1 is SGHTA and CDR2 FQGNSA. The germline V and J ends were trimmed by 6 bases and 12 bases, with 23 bases remaining between them. The variable domain in full, with the rest retrieved from reference TRBV7-2 and TRBJ1-2, is GAGVSQSPSNKVTEKGKDVELRCDPISGHTALYWYRQSLGQGLEFLIYFQGNSAPDKSGLPSDRFSAERTGGSVSTLTIQRTQQEDSAVYLCASSDDGSGSGNTFGSGTRLTVV.